The 27 T cell receptor beta chains presented below share a single source sample, sequenced in a study of shared clonotypes between healthy human individuals. Libraries were prepared by immunoSEQ multiplex PCR; TCRdb keeps only in-frame clonotypes and omits some of them. Among over a million clones listed, about 80% were seen once. The sample taken for sequencing was memory CD4+ T cells sorted from blood. Noted subset: CD45RA-negative fraction. The receptors stem from a man between 18 and 35 years old in good health.

CDR3 sequence: CASSFRPGSIRNEQFF. The CDR3, as DNA: TGTGCCAGCAGCTTCCGCCCGGGATCAATCCGCAATGAGCAGTTCTTC. This chain uses TRBV5-8 with TRBJ2-1, with D possibly matching TRBD2 (5 bases). The V and J ends lost 2 bases and 6 bases respectively, with 18 bases between them. The CDR3 covers 16 residues. Germline CDR1 and CDR2: SGHTS and YDEGEE.

The chain is built from TRBV5-4 and TRBJ2-3; tentatively, D is TRBD1 or TRBD2 (5 bases each). This CDR3 has 16 residues. Trimming left V 1 base short and J 0 bases short, with 12 bases between. CDR1 and CDR2 from the germline V gene are SGHNT and YYREEE (reference sequence). The CDR3 here is CASSLQQEASTDTQYF. CDR3 nucleotides: TGTGCCAGCAGCTTGCAACAGGAGGCTAGCACAGATACGCAGTATTTT.

The CDR3 is CASSPSYNEQFF. The CDR3 DNA follows: TGTGCCAGCAGTCCAAGCTACAATGAGCAGTTCTTC. The rearrangement joins TRBV14 to TRBJ2-1; D not resolved. The CDR3 spans 12 residues. Per germline, CDR1 SGHDN and CDR2 FVKESK. Deletions cut 6 bases from V and 3 bases from J, with 6 bases between.

This clone showed up just a few times. This same CDR3 is encoded by further DNA sequences in the sample. V is TRBV5-4 and J is TRBJ2-3, with D perhaps TRBD2 (6 bases). This CDR3 comprises 14 residues. CDR1 and CDR2 (germline): SGHNT, YYREEE (reference sequence). Trimming stripped 0 bases from V and 3 bases from J, with 8 bases between. The CDR3 DNA sequence: TGTGCCAGCAGCTTGGGTAGCGGAACAGATACGCAGTATTTT. Amino acids: CASSLGSGTDTQYF.

The rearrangement joins TRBV25-1 to TRBJ2-3; D uncertain. The germline V and J ends were trimmed by 3 bases and 5 bases, with 9 bases remaining between them. The CDR3 is 13 amino acids. Germline V CDR1 and CDR2: MGHDK, SYGVNS. CDR3 protein: CASSDSGKDTQYF. CDR3 bases: TGTGCCAGCAGTGACTCCGGTAAAGATACGCAGTATTTT.

Only one count was recorded for this clone. J is TRBJ1-6 and V is TRBV6-1; a weak D match, TRBD1 (6 bases). CDR1 is MNHNS and CDR2 is SASEGT in the germline V gene. The V end was cut by 6 bases, the J end by 8 bases, with 17 bases between. CDR3 length equals 15 residues. The CDR3 DNA follows: TGTGCCAGCAGGGACCGGCGGGGGGCGGATTCACCCCTCCACTTT. Translated: CASRDRRGADSPLHF.

This clone was seen at least ten times. One junction end disagrees with the germline gene, perhaps due to a read error. J is TRBJ2-1 and V is TRBV6-1; D gene uncertain. Germline V gene lookup returns CDR1 MNHNS and CDR2 SASEGT. The CDR3 has 16 amino acids. CDR3 residues: CASSQAWGRVYNEQFF. The CDR3, as DNA: TGTGCCAGCAGTCAAGCGTGGGGAAGGGTTTACAATGAGCAGTTCTTC.

This sequence joins TRBV28 and TRBJ2-3; D is possibly TRBD1 (5 bases). V lost 10 bases, J lost 0 bases, and 8 bases lay in between. Germline-derived CDR1 and CDR2 are MDHEN and SYDVKM. The CDR3 length is 12 residues. CDR3 protein: CATRASTDTQYF. In DNA, the CDR3 is TGTGCCACCAGGGCCAGCACAGATACGCAGTATTTT. The whole variable domain, filled in from reference TRBV28 and TRBJ2-3, reads DVKVTQSSRYLVKRTGEKVFLECVQDMDHENMFWYRQDPGLGLRLIYFSYDVKMKEKGDIPEGYSVSREKKERFSLILESASTNQTSMYLCATRASTDTQYFGPGTRLTVL.

The CDR3 protein is CASSGRLGGDTGELFF. The CDR3 region has the DNA TGTGCCAGCAGCGGCAGGTTGGGGGGCGACACCGGGGAGCTGTTTTTT. The chain carries TRBV5-4 and TRBJ2-2, with D possibly being TRBD1 or TRBD2 (6 bases each). Trimming left V 4 bases short and J 3 bases short, with 16 bases between. Germline V CDR1 and CDR2: SGHNT, YYREEE (reference sequence). The CDR3 has 16 residues.

V is TRBV9 and J is TRBJ2-3; D is possibly TRBD2 (5 bases). From germline, CDR1 is SGDLS and CDR2 YYNGEE. The CDR3 contains 15 residues. Trimming removed 3 bases at V and 6 bases at J, with 17 bases between. The DNA of the CDR3 is TGTGCCAGCAGCGCGAGGTTATTCGGAGGTGATACGCAGTATTTT. Protein: CASSARLFGGDTQYF.

This chain joins TRBV4-1 and TRBJ1-2; tentatively, D is TRBD1 (6 bases). The V gene lost 4 bases and the J gene lost 2 bases, with 17 bases spanning the gap. Germline V lookup: CDR1 MGHRA, CDR2 YSYEKL. The CDR3 totals 16 residues. This chain's CDR3 is CASSRIQGTSNYGYTF. The CDR3, as DNA: TGCGCCAGCAGCCGCATACAGGGAACCTCCAACTATGGCTACACCTTC.

The V gene is TRBV5-1, the J gene TRBJ1-1, with a tentative D call TRBD1 (5 bases). Germline CDR1 reads SGHRS; CDR2 reads YFSETQ. The CDR3 spans 13 residues. Trimming shortened V by 2 bases and J by 5 bases, and 10 bases separated the two germline ends. CDR3 bases: TGCGCCAGCAGCTTCTGGGGGGATACTGAAGCTTTCTTT. Residues: CASSFWGDTEAFF.

This chain joins TRBV2 and TRBJ1-1; D is undetermined. Trimming took 4 bases from V and 3 from J, leaving 9 bases between them. Germline V lookup: CDR1 SNHLY, CDR2 FYNNEI. The CDR3 spans 13 residues. CDR3 in amino acids: CASSVLADTEAFF. The CDR3 region has the DNA TGTGCCAGCAGTGTGTTGGCCGACACTGAAGCTTTCTTT.

This clone appeared a single time. The rearrangement joins TRBV14 to TRBJ2-1; D is perhaps TRBD2 (6 bases). The V gene lost 3 bases and the J gene lost 6 bases, with 9 bases spanning the gap. This CDR3 region has 13 residues. In germline, CDR1 is SGHDN, CDR2 FVKESK. Here the CDR3 reads CASSQREPNEQFF. CDR3 in DNA: TGTGCCAGCAGCCAGCGGGAACCCAATGAGCAGTTCTTC.

The chain couples TRBV18 to TRBJ2-5; 11 nucleotides match TRBD2. The trim removed 6 bases at V and 2 bases at J, leaving 8 bases unmatched. The CDR3 runs to 16 residues. Germline-derived CDR1 and CDR2 are KGHSH and LQKENI. This CDR3 is CASSLRLAGRQETQYF. In DNA, the CDR3 is TGTGCCAGCTCGCTTCGACTAGCGGGGAGACAAGAGACCCAGTACTTC.

The gene calls are TRBV6-4 and TRBJ1-2; D not certain. CDR3 length equals 13 residues. Germline CDR1 MRHNA, CDR2 SNTAGT. Trimming stripped 6 bases from V and 6 bases from J, with 14 bases between. The CDR3 loop is CASSARKGDGYTF. CDR3 sequence (DNA): TGTGCCAGCAGCGCTCGTAAGGGTGATGGCTACACCTTC.

The chain joins TRBV10-2 to TRBJ1-1; D is ambiguous. Germline V gene lookup returns CDR1 WSHSY and CDR2 SAAADI. CDR3 size: 15 residues. Trimming stripped 3 bases from V and 3 bases from J, with 14 bases between. The CDR3 sequence: CASSDRQRGDTEAFF. As DNA, the CDR3 is TGCGCCAGCAGTGATCGGCAGCGTGGGGACACTGAAGCTTTCTTT.

The chain employs TRBV4-1 and TRBJ1-5, with 11 bases identical to TRBD1. The junction had 3 bases not matched to a gene; V was cut back by 3 bases and J by 5 bases. CDR3 length: 15 residues. From germline, CDR1 is MGHRA and CDR2 YSYEKL. DNA for the CDR3: TGCGCCAGCAGCCACCCGGGACAGGGGGATCAGCCCCAGCATTTT. Protein product: CASSHPGQGDQPQHF.

This sequence joins TRBV4-2 and TRBJ2-1, with 7 bases that match TRBD2. V shed 4 bases and J 7 bases; nucleotides not matched to a gene: 7. Germline assignment: CDR1 LGHNA and CDR2 YNFKEQ. The CDR3 totals 14 residues. This CDR3 is CASSPGRGSNEQFF. DNA for the CDR3: TGTGCCAGCAGCCCCGGGCGGGGGAGTAATGAGCAGTTCTTC.

This clone has a count of ten or more. One junction end does not reproduce the germline sequence, and a read error may be involved. This chain uses TRBV6-5 with TRBJ2-6; D gene uncertain. From germline, CDR1 is MNHEY and CDR2 SVGAGI. The CDR3 is 13 amino acids. The chain's CDR3 is CASSNSGANVLTF. CDR3 coding DNA: TGTGCCAGCAGTAACTCTGGGGCCAACGTCCTGACTTTC.

The chain carries TRBV7-9 and TRBJ1-4; D call uncertain. Per the germline V gene, CDR1 is SEHNR and CDR2 is FQNEAQ (reference sequence). The CDR3 extends over 11 amino acids. Between the trimmed V and J ends, which lost 8 bases and 6 bases, there was a span of 7 bases. The CDR3 loop is CASEEDEKLFF. In nucleotides, the CDR3 is TGTGCCAGCGAAGAGGATGAAAAACTGTTTTTT.

The V and J genes are TRBV7-9 and TRBJ2-3, with TRBD1 matching 9 bases. Germline CDR1 reads SEHNR; CDR2 reads FQNEAQ (reference sequence). Germline trimming cut 1 base from V and 6 bases from J; bases unmatched to any gene: 5. The CDR3 runs 15 residues. The CDR3 coding sequence is TGTGCCAGCAGCTTAGGAGGACAGGGGCGGGATACGCAGTATTTT. Amino acids: CASSLGGQGRDTQYF.

CDR3 coding DNA: TGTGCCAGCAGTGACCCCGGGGGTTCTGGAAACACCATATATTTT. It is translated as CASSDPGGSGNTIYF. This chain joins TRBV6-1 and TRBJ1-3; tentative D call: TRBD1 (5 bases). This CDR3 contains 15 residues. The germline V gene has CDR1 MNHNS and CDR2 SASEGT. Trimming shortened V by 3 bases and J by 1 base, and 10 bases separated the two germline ends.

This sequence joins TRBV6-6 and TRBJ1-5; TRBD1 agrees at 10 bases. Germline V gene data show CDR1 as MNHNY and CDR2 as SVGAGI (reference sequence). This CDR3 is 13 amino acids long. The trim removed 7 bases at V and 7 bases at J, leaving 4 bases unmatched. The DNA for the CDR3 is TGTGCCAGCACCGGACAGGGGGGCCAGCCCCAGCATTTT. Its translation: CASTGQGGQPQHF.

The chain employs TRBV19 and TRBJ1-2; D uncertain. Per the germline V gene, CDR1 is LNHDA and CDR2 is SQIVND (reference sequence). V gave up 9 bases and J gave up 1 base, with 18 bases separating them. This CDR3 is built from 15 residues. CDR3 bases: TGTGCCAGCCACCCCTCGGGGAGAAATAACTATGGCTACACCTTC. Translated: CASHPSGRNNYGYTF. Looking up the rest from reference TRBV19 and TRBJ1-2 gives the full variable domain: DGGITQSPKYLFRKEGQNVTLSCEQNLNHDAMYWYRQDPGQGLRLIYYSQIVNDFQKGDIAEGYSVSREKKESFPLTVTSAQKNPTAFYLCASHPSGRNNYGYTFGSGTRLTVV.

The chain joins TRBV7-6 to TRBJ2-1, with a possible D match to TRBD1 (6 bases). This CDR3 contains 14 residues. Germline CDR1 reads SGHVS; CDR2 reads FNYEAQ. V gave up 3 bases and J gave up 2 bases, with 8 bases separating them. The CDR3 DNA reads as TGTGCCAGCAGCTTTGAGGGGGCCTACAATGAGCAGTTCTTC. This sequence encodes CASSFEGAYNEQFF. The full variable domain, in which reference TRBV7-6 and TRBJ2-1 provide the parts outside the CDR3, is GAGVSQSPRYKVTKRGQDVALRCDPISGHVSLYWYRQALGQGPEFLTYFNYEAQQDKSGLPNDRFSAERPEGSISTLTIQRTEQRDSAMYRCASSFEGAYNEQFFGPGTRLTVL.

In its sample, this clone was seen once. The rearrangement uses TRBV28 and TRBJ1-3, with 8 bases lining up with TRBD1. V lost 7 bases and J lost 2; bases outside the gene matches: 1. There are 13 residues in the CDR3. CDR1 and CDR2 (germline): MDHEN, SYDVKM. CDR3 in DNA: TGTGCCAGCATACAGGGGGCTGGAAACACCATATATTTT. Encoded protein: CASIQGAGNTIYF.